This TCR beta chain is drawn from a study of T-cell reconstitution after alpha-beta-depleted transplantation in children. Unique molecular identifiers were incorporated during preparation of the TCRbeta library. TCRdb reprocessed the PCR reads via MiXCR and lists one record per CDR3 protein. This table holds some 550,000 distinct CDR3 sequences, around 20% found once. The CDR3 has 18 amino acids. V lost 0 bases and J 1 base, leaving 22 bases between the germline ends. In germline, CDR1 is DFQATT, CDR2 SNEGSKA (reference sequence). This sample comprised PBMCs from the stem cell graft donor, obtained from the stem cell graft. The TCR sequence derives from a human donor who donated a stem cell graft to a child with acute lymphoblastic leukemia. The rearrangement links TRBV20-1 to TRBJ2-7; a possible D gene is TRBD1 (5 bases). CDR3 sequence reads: CSARDRYKGAIASYEQYF. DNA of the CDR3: TGCAGTGCTAGAGATAGGTATAAAGGGGCGATAGCTTCCTACGAGCAGTACTTC.